One and the same sample provided the 16 T cell receptor beta chains below, sequenced in a study of long-term antiretroviral therapy in people with HIV. This was the immunoSEQ v3.0 assay at survey level. Repertoires were generated with immunoSEQ multiplex PCR, while TCRdb's copy carries only in-frame clones and drops some. This repertoire shows 20,000 to 30,000 clones, about 83% found once; its top ten account for roughly 4.6%. The source material was unsorted PBMCs, sampled 3 years after starting antiretroviral therapy. The receptors originated from a man between 18 and 29 years old with HIV.

This clone showed up just once. The genes are TRBV9 and TRBJ2-3; D is possibly TRBD2 (5 bases). The CDR3 is 15 amino acids. The V end lost 1 base, the J end lost 6 bases, and 15 bases lay between the germline ends. Per germline, CDR1 SGDLS and CDR2 YYNGEE. CDR3 DNA sequence: TGTGCCAGCAGCGTACGAGCGGTCTCGAGGGATACGCAGTATTTT. Its translation is CASSVRAVSRDTQYF.

The J gene is TRBJ1-2, the V gene TRBV2; 7 bases are a match to TRBD1. The germline gives CDR1 SNHLY, CDR2 FYNNEI. Trimming took 7 bases from V and 5 from J; bases not matched to a gene: 7. This CDR3 has 13 residues. The CDR3 DNA follows: TGTGCCAGCACCCCGACAGGGCCATATGGCTACACCTTC. The encoded protein is CASTPTGPYGYTF.

This chain joins TRBV5-1 and TRBJ1-3; 7 nucleotides agree with TRBD1. CDR3 length equals 15 residues. V lost 2 bases to trimming and J lost 4 bases; unmatched junction nucleotides: 6. Germline values: CDR1 SGHRS, CDR2 YFSETQ. CDR3 sequence reads: CASSLEGAQGNTIYF. In DNA, the CDR3 is TGCGCCAGCAGCTTAGAGGGGGCTCAGGGAAACACCATATATTTT.

The genes are TRBV6-5 and TRBJ1-3; D unclear. Germline lookup yields CDR1 MNHEY and CDR2 SVGAGI. V lost 2 bases, J lost 0 bases, and 5 bases lay in between. This CDR3 spans 14 amino acids. CDR3 sequence (DNA): TGTGCCAGCAGTTACGACAACTCTGGAAACACCATATATTTT. Its protein product is CASSYDNSGNTIYF.

This clone appeared once. The genes are TRBV29-1 and TRBJ2-7; D is perhaps TRBD1 (6 bases). The CDR3 has 11 amino acids. In germline, CDR1 is SQVTM, CDR2 ANQGSEA. V lost 5 bases, J lost 7 bases, and 12 bases lay in between. CDR3 nucleotide sequence: TGCAGCGTTTCCAGAGGGGGAGAGCAGTACGTC. This codes for CSVSRGGEQYV.

The V gene is TRBV30, the J gene TRBJ2-5, with a weak D call TRBD2 (7 bases). The CDR3 runs 15 residues. Trimming shortened V by 3 bases and J by 0 bases, and 14 bases separated the two germline ends. Looked up from germline, CDR1 is GTSNPN and CDR2 is SVGIG (reference sequence). CDR3 in amino acids: CAWRRRGGYQETQYF. The CDR3 region has the DNA TGTGCCTGGAGGAGAAGGGGGGGTTACCAAGAGACCCAGTACTTC.

The V and J genes are TRBV2 and TRBJ1-2; possibly TRBD1 for D (5 bases). Trimming left V 4 bases short and J 5 bases short, with 11 bases between. Per the germline V gene, CDR1 is SNHLY and CDR2 is FYNNEI. The length of the CDR3 is 13 residues. CDR3 protein: CASSGEAGYGYTF. As DNA, the CDR3 is TGTGCCAGCAGTGGGGAGGCAGGGTATGGCTACACCTTC.

The chain recombines TRBV28 with TRBJ2-3; D gene unclear. The CDR3 is 13 residues long. The germline gives CDR1 MDHEN, CDR2 SYDVKM. V was clipped by 6 bases and J by 2 bases, with 9 bases between them. The CDR3 protein is CASSALNTDTQYF. DNA of the CDR3: TGTGCCAGCAGCGCCTTGAACACAGATACGCAGTATTTT.

The rearrangement uses TRBV2 and TRBJ1-1, with unresolved D. The germline V and J ends were trimmed by 6 bases and 0 bases, with 11 bases remaining between them. This CDR3 is built from 14 residues. Germline CDR1 SNHLY, CDR2 FYNNEI. CDR3 sequence: CASRNGLMNTEAFF. The CDR3 nucleotides are TGTGCCAGCAGGAACGGGCTAATGAACACTGAAGCTTTCTTT.

This chain joins TRBV27 and TRBJ2-2, with D possibly being TRBD2 (5 bases). The CDR3 has 16 residues. The V and J ends lost 0 bases and 1 base respectively, with 9 bases between them. The V gene's germline CDR1 is MNHEY and CDR2 SMNVEV (reference sequence). CDR3 sequence: CASSLSPRGNTGELFF. CDR3 nucleotide sequence: TGTGCCAGCAGTTTATCCCCCCGGGGGAACACCGGGGAGCTGTTTTTT.

The chain employs TRBV14 and TRBJ1-5; D remains unclear. The CDR3 extends over 12 amino acids. V shed 8 bases and J shed 9 bases, with 14 bases lying between them. CDR1 is SGHDN, CDR2 FVKESK, per germline. The CDR3 protein is CASDLGLGPQHF. CDR3 nucleotide sequence: TGTGCCAGCGACCTTGGATTAGGGCCCCAGCATTTT.

The V gene is TRBV5-1, the J gene TRBJ2-3; weak D call: TRBD2 (6 bases). CDR3 size: 15 residues. CDR1 SGHRS and CDR2 YFSETQ come from the germline V gene. Trimming pared 0 bases from V and 0 bases from J, leaving 8 bases between. Here the CDR3 DNA reads TGCGCCAGCAGCTTGGTAGCGGACAGCACAGATACGCAGTATTTT. Protein: CASSLVADSTDTQYF.

As DNA, the CDR3 is TGTGCCAGCAGTGAACCTGGGGGCTCTAGCACTGAAGCTTTCTTT. This sequence encodes CASSEPGGSSTEAFF. This chain uses TRBV6-1 with TRBJ1-1, with D possibly TRBD1 on 6 matching bases. V was shortened by 2 bases and J by 4 bases, with 14 bases between the two germline ends. In germline, CDR1 is MNHNS, CDR2 SASEGT. The CDR3 spans 15 residues.

V is TRBV10-3 and J is TRBJ1-5; 8 bases agree with TRBD1. This CDR3 is built from 14 residues. Germline V gives CDR1 ENHRY, CDR2 SYGVKD. V lost 6 bases and J lost 0; bases outside the gene matches: 1. The CDR3 here is CAIRGQDSNQPQHF. In DNA form, the CDR3 reads TGTGCCATCAGGGGACAGGATAGCAATCAGCCCCAGCATTTT.

This chain joins TRBV20-1 and TRBJ1-5; D gene uncertain. The CDR3 length is 11 residues. V dropped 6 bases and J dropped 4 bases, with 7 bases sitting between them. The germline V gene has CDR1 DFQATT and CDR2 SNEGSKA (reference sequence). The CDR3 region has the DNA TGCAGTGCCTCGCGGAATCAGCCCCAGCATTTT. Protein product: CSASRNQPQHF.

This rearrangement joins TRBV10-2 to TRBJ1-6; D is possibly TRBD1 (5 bases). The CDR3 contains 16 residues. V was pared by 3 bases and J by 6 bases, with 15 bases between. Germline V CDR1 and CDR2: WSHSY, SAAADI. This CDR3 reads CASSESDSLSNSPLHF. In DNA form, the CDR3 reads TGCGCCAGCAGTGAATCCGACAGCCTGAGTAATTCACCCCTCCACTTT.